The 9 T cell receptor beta chains below all came from one sample that was sequenced in a study of PD-1 blockade in classical Hodgkin lymphoma. No patient escaped relapse after autologous stem cell transplantation, and brentuximab vedotin exposure varied. Sequenced by immunoSEQ multiplex PCR; TCRdb stores in-frame clones only, minus some. Seen here are 25,000 to 30,000 clones, roughly four fifths observed once, and the top ten hold 9.5% to 13%. The source material was peripheral blood mononuclear cells (PBMCs), sampled before the second cycle of nivolumab. All receptors come from a human donor with classical Hodgkin lymphoma.

This clone has only a few counts. V is TRBV19 and J is TRBJ1-4; no reliable D call. This CDR3 comprises 16 residues. The ends were cut back, 0 bases at V and 3 bases at J, with 11 bases in the middle. Germline assignment: CDR1 LNHDA and CDR2 SQIVND (reference sequence). CDR3 nucleotide sequence: TGTGCCAGTAGTATAGACCCAGCCTGGGCTAATGAAAAACTGTTTTTT. Residues: CASSIDPAWANEKLFF.

This chain links TRBV7-8 with TRBJ2-1, with a weak D call TRBD2 (6 bases). Between the trimmed V and J ends, which lost 0 bases and 6 bases, there was a span of 15 bases. CDR3 length equals 16 residues. The V gene's germline CDR1 is SGHVS and CDR2 FQNEAQ. The CDR3 sequence is CASSLAVTRIINEQFF. As DNA, the CDR3 is TGTGCCAGCAGCTTAGCTGTGACTAGGATTATCAATGAGCAGTTCTTC.

The genes are TRBV7-2 and TRBJ1-6, with D tentatively TRBD1 (5 bases). This CDR3 is 13 amino acids long. Germline V gene sequence: CDR1 SGHTA, CDR2 FQGNSA. Trimming took off 3 bases at V and 8 bases at J, with 8 bases between the two ends. DNA of the CDR3: TGTGCCAGCAGCTTCCGCAGGGATTCACCCCTCCACTTT. It is translated as CASSFRRDSPLHF. Full variable domain (remainder filled in from reference TRBV7-2 and TRBJ1-6): GAGVSQSPSNKVTEKGKDVELRCDPISGHTALYWYRQSLGQGLEFLIYFQGNSAPDKSGLPSDRFSAERTGGSVSTLTIQRTQQEDSAVYLCASSFRRDSPLHFGNGTRLTVT.

The chain employs TRBV11-2 and TRBJ2-3; weak D call: TRBD2 (5 bases). Germline CDR1 and CDR2: SGHAT and FQNNGV. The CDR3 sequence is 16 residues long. The V gene lost 1 base and the J gene lost 6 bases, with 17 bases spanning the gap. The CDR3 reads CASSLAPGMKVDTQYF. CDR3 sequence (DNA): TGTGCCAGCAGCTTAGCCCCCGGGATGAAGGTGGATACGCAGTATTTT. Using reference TRBV11-2 and TRBJ2-3 for the parts outside the CDR3, the full variable domain is EAGVAQSPRYKIIEKRQSVAFWCNPISGHATLYWYQQILGQGPKLLIQFQNNGVVDDSQLPKDRFSAERLKGVDSTLKIQPAKLEDSAVYLCASSLAPGMKVDTQYFGPGTRLTVL.

This chain connects TRBV5-1 to TRBJ2-1; D possibly corresponds to TRBD1 (5 bases). Germline-derived CDR1 and CDR2 are SGHRS and YFSETQ. The CDR3 is 16 residues long. The V and J ends lost 0 bases and 0 bases respectively, with 10 bases between them. The CDR3: CASSLAGSSSYNEQFF. As DNA, the CDR3 is TGCGCCAGCAGCTTGGCAGGGTCCAGCTCCTACAATGAGCAGTTCTTC.

This chain joins TRBV4-3 and TRBJ2-1; D is undetermined. This CDR3 comprises 16 residues. With 1 base removed from V and 0 bases from J, the gap between germline ends came to 10 bases. CDR1 is LGHNA and CDR2 is YSLEER in the germline V gene. CDR3 region: CASSQAELSSYNEQFF. The CDR3 region has the DNA TGCGCCAGCAGCCAAGCGGAGCTGAGCTCCTACAATGAGCAGTTCTTC.

V is TRBV5-1 and J is TRBJ2-2, with 8 bases fitting TRBD1. Looked up from germline, CDR1 is SGHRS and CDR2 is YFSETQ. The CDR3 spans 16 residues. V lost 0 bases to trimming and J lost 1 base; unmatched junction nucleotides: 2. The CDR3 is CASSLGGTGNTGELFF. The CDR3 DNA reads TGCGCCAGCAGCTTGGGAGGGACAGGGAACACCGGGGAGCTGTTTTTT. Combining the CDR3 with reference TRBV5-1 and TRBJ2-2 gives the whole variable domain KAGVTQTPRYLIKTRGQQVTLSCSPISGHRSVSWYQQTPGQGLQFLFEYFSETQRNKGNFPGRFSGRQFSNSRSEMNVSTLELGDSALYLCASSLGGTGNTGELFFGEGSRLTVL.

This rearrangement joins TRBV5-5 to TRBJ1-5, with 11 bases aligning to TRBD1. There are 17 residues in the CDR3. Trimming cost V 3 bases and J 2 bases; bases outside gene matches: 7. Germline V gene lookup returns CDR1 SGHKS and CDR2 YYEKEE (reference sequence). The CDR3 region has the DNA TGTGCCAGCAGCTGGACAGGGGGCGGGTCGGGCAATCAGCCCCAGCATTTT. Translated, it gives CASSWTGGGSGNQPQHF.

This clone has a single count. The V gene is TRBV7-9, the J gene TRBJ1-1, with D unresolved. CDR1 is SEHNR and CDR2 is FQNEAQ in the germline V gene (reference sequence). This CDR3 comprises 14 residues. Trimming pared 4 bases from V and 4 bases from J, leaving 13 bases between. CDR3 protein: CASSYQAGGTEAFF. The DNA of the CDR3 is TGTGCCAGCAGCTACCAGGCGGGCGGCACTGAAGCTTTCTTT.